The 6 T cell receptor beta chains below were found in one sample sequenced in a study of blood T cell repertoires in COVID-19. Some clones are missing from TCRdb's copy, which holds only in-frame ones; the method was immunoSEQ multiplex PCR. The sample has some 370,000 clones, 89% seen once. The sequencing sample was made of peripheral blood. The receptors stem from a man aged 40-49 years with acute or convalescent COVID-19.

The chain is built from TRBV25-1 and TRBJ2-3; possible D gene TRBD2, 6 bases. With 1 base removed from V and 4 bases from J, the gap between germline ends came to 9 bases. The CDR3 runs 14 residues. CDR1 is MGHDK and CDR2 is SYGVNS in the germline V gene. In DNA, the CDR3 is TGTGCCAGCAGTGAATTCGGGGGATCAGATACGCAGTATTTT. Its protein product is CASSEFGGSDTQYF.

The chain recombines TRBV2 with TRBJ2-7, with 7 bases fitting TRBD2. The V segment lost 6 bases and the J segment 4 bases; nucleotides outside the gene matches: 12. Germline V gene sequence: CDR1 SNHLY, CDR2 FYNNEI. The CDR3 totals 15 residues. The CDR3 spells CASRRRVSGGYEQYF. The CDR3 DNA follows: TGTGCCAGCAGAAGGAGGGTGTCGGGGGGTTACGAGCAGTACTTC.

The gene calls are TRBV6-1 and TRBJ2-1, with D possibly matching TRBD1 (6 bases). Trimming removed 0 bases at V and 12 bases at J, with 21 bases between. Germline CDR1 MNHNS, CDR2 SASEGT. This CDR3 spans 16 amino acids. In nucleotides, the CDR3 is TGTGCCAGCAGTGAAGCGCTCTCGACAGGTCCCGGCGGGCAGTTCTTC. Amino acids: CASSEALSTGPGGQFF.

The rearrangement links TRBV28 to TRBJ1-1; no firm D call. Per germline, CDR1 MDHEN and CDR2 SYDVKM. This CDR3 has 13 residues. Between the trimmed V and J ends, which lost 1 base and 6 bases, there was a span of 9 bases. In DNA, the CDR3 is TGTGCCAGCAGTTTATCGGGTCCCGCTGAAGCTTTCTTT. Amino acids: CASSLSGPAEAFF.

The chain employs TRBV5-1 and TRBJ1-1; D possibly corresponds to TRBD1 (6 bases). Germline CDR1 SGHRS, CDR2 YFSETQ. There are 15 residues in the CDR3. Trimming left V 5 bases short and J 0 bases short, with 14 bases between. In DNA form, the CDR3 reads TGCGCCAGCAGGTCACGGACAGCTATGAACACTGAAGCTTTCTTT. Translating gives CASRSRTAMNTEAFF. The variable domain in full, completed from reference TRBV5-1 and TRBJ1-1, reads KAGVTQTPRYLIKTRGQQVTLSCSPISGHRSVSWYQQTPGQGLQFLFEYFSETQRNKGNFPGRFSGRQFSNSRSEMNVSTLELGDSALYLCASRSRTAMNTEAFFGQGTRLTVV.

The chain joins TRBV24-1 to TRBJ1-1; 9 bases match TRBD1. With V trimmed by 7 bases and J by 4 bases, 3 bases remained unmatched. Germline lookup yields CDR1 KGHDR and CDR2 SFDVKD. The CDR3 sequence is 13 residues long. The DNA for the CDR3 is TGTGCCACCAGGAAGACAGGGGGCACTGAAGCTTTCTTT. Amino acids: CATRKTGGTEAFF.